The 15 T cell receptor beta chains below come from one sample, sequenced in a study of T cell clones after liver transplantation. Sequenced by immunoSEQ multiplex PCR; TCRdb stores in-frame clones only, minus some. The sample lists approximately 71,000 clones, about 92% occurring once. This specimen consisted of CD4+ T cells from blood, obtained around 27 months after liver transplant. The receptor source for this set is a human patient who received a liver transplant. Some T cells may be graft donor cells.

Details on this clone: A junction end diverges from the germline sequence, so it may reflect a read error. V gene TRBV5-1 combines with J gene TRBJ1-4; no definite D call. The CDR3 runs to 14 residues. Germline assignment: CDR1 SGHRS and CDR2 YFSETQ. CDR3 sequence: CASSLGRANEKLFF. DNA for the CDR3: TGCGCCAGCAGTTTGGGGAGAGCTAATGAAAAACTGTTTTTT.

This clone showed up just a few times. The genes are TRBV4-1 and TRBJ1-2; D possibly corresponds to TRBD1 (5 bases). CDR1 is MGHRA, CDR2 YSYEKL, per germline. The V end was cut by 4 bases, the J end by 2 bases, with 11 bases between. CDR3 length equals 14 residues. Here the CDR3 DNA reads TGCGCCAGCAGCCCGGGACCAGCGAACTATGGCTACACCTTC. Its translation is CASSPGPANYGYTF.

This chain joins TRBV27 and TRBJ2-2; a weak D match, TRBD1 (6 bases). Trimming took off 5 bases at V and 4 bases at J, with 11 bases between the two ends. The CDR3 runs 14 residues. Per the germline V gene, CDR1 is MNHEY and CDR2 is SMNVEV (reference sequence). CDR3 sequence (DNA): TGTGCCAGCAGTCCGGACAGAGCCACCGGGGAGCTGTTTTTT. This gives the protein CASSPDRATGELFF.

CDR3 residues: CASSPVRDTTEAFF. The CDR3, as DNA: TGTGCCAGCTCACCCGTCAGGGATACCACTGAAGCTTTCTTT. V usage is TRBV18 and J usage is TRBJ1-1; weak D call: TRBD1 (5 bases). This CDR3 spans 14 amino acids. Trimming shortened V by 3 bases and J by 4 bases, and 12 bases separated the two germline ends. Germline lookup yields CDR1 KGHSH and CDR2 LQKENI.

V gene TRBV6-5 combines with J gene TRBJ2-1, with 7 nucleotides matching TRBD1. Germline CDR1 reads MNHEY; CDR2 reads SVGAGI. The V segment lost 5 bases and the J segment 10 bases; nucleotides outside the gene matches: 5. The CDR3 spans 12 residues. CDR3 bases: TGTGCCAGCAGTACGGAGGACAGGGAGCAGTTCTTC. It translates to CASSTEDREQFF.

The chain recombines TRBV5-4 with TRBJ1-2; 9 bases are a match to TRBD1. The germline V gene encodes CDR1 SGHNT and CDR2 YYREEE (reference sequence). V trimming: 4 bases; J trimming: 1 base; junction bases outside the gene matches: 8. The CDR3 loop spans 16 amino acids. The CDR3 coding sequence is TGTGCCAGCAGCCGCGGACAGGGGATCGATAACTATGGCTACACCTTC. It translates to CASSRGQGIDNYGYTF.

CDR3 sequence reads: CASSPFGGRRGGELFF. In DNA form, the CDR3 reads TGTGCCAGCAGCCCTTTTGGGGGGAGACGAGGCGGGGAGCTGTTTTTT. The chain carries TRBV11-3 and TRBJ2-2, with a tentative D call TRBD2 (6 bases). Trimming took off 5 bases at V and 7 bases at J, with 20 bases between the two ends. This CDR3 spans 16 amino acids. CDR1 is SGHNT, CDR2 YENEEA, per germline.

The chain couples TRBV29-1 to TRBJ2-7; TRBD2 agrees at 7 bases. The CDR3 loop spans 12 amino acids. With V trimmed by 3 bases and J by 6 bases, 5 bases remained unmatched. In germline, CDR1 is SQVTM, CDR2 ANQGSEA. In nucleotides, the CDR3 is TGCAGCGTTGATTGGGGGGGGTCCGAGCAGTACTTC. This translates into CSVDWGGSEQYF.

This sequence joins TRBV11-3 and TRBJ2-1; the match to TRBD1 covers 9 bases. The J segment lost 6 bases and the V segment lost 4 bases, leaving 4 bases of the junction unmatched. The length of the CDR3 is 14 residues. Germline V lookup: CDR1 SGHNT, CDR2 YENEEA. In DNA form, the CDR3 reads TGTGCCAGCAGCTCCCGGGACAGGGCCAATGAGCAGTTCTTC. Translation gives CASSSRDRANEQFF.

CDR3 loop: CASSRKIDLDTEAFF. CDR3 sequence (DNA): TGTGCCAGCAGTCGTAAGATTGACCTTGATACTGAAGCTTTCTTT. The rearrangement uses TRBV27 and TRBJ1-1; D not certain. The CDR3 is 15 residues long. The V and J ends lost 5 bases and 5 bases respectively, with 18 bases between them. CDR1 is MNHEY and CDR2 is SMNVEV in the germline V gene (reference sequence).

The chain employs TRBV6-5 and TRBJ1-5; D may be TRBD1 (5 bases). The CDR3 loop spans 14 amino acids. V lost 6 bases and J 6 bases, leaving 15 bases between the germline ends. Germline lookup yields CDR1 MNHEY and CDR2 SVGAGI. The CDR3, as DNA: TGTGCCAGCAGCTCCGTGGGGCGAAGTCAGCCCCAGCATTTT. Encoded protein: CASSSVGRSQPQHF.

This rearrangement joins TRBV7-6 to TRBJ1-5, with D unresolved. Per the germline V gene, CDR1 is SGHVS and CDR2 is FNYEAQ. The ends were cut back, 0 bases at V and 5 bases at J, with 5 bases in the middle. CDR3 length: 13 amino acids. The DNA for the CDR3 is TGTGCCAGCAGCTTAGCGCAGGATCAGCCCCAGCATTTT. Its translation: CASSLAQDQPQHF.

V and J are TRBV7-3 and TRBJ2-5; 9 positions match TRBD1. This CDR3 has 13 amino acids. J lost 4 bases, V lost 5 bases, and 2 bases had no gene match. CDR1 and CDR2 from the germline V gene are SGHTA and FQGTGA. The CDR3 DNA follows: TGTGCCAGCAGCGCGGGACAGGGAGAGACCCAGTACTTC. Translation: CASSAGQGETQYF.

Here the CDR3 DNA reads TGTGCCAGCAGTGAAGAGGCAGCCTTCTCTGGAAACACCATATATTTT. Its protein product is CASSEEAAFSGNTIYF. The chain employs TRBV6-1 and TRBJ1-3; D unresolved. V shed 1 base and J shed 0 bases, with 10 bases lying between them. This CDR3 is built from 16 residues. Germline V gene data show CDR1 as MNHNS and CDR2 as SASEGT.

CDR3 protein: CASTLGGTDTQYF. The CDR3 DNA sequence: TGTGCCAGCACTCTGGGGGGGACAGATACGCAGTATTTT. The V call is TRBV28, the J call TRBJ2-3; 7 bases are shared with TRBD2. Germline V CDR1 and CDR2: MDHEN, SYDVKM. The CDR3 length is 13 residues. V lost 7 bases, J lost 3 bases, and 4 bases stayed unmatched.